The entry that follows covers one T cell receptor (beta chain) sequence. These data are taken from a study of blood T cell repertoires in COVID-19. Germline trimming cut 2 bases from V and 6 bases from J; bases unmatched to any gene: 11. This CDR3 is 15 amino acids long. Germline V gene data show CDR1 as GTSNPN and CDR2 as SVGIG (reference sequence). Donors were grouped by their self-reported clinical history. Donors in Cohort 3 counted as recovered after two negative PCRs, clearance, or symptom resolution. Sequencing used immunoSEQ multiplex PCR; TCRdb keeps in-frame clones, though not all of them. The sample carries about 480,000 clones, 88% recorded once.

The chain carries TRBV30 and TRBJ1-1, with TRBD1 identical over 8 bases. Sequencing was performed on PBMCs or T cells enriched from blood (not recorded which). The origin of this receptor is a woman between 35 and 50 years old who had recovered from COVID-19. CDR3 sequence reads: CAWSPTDRVTPEAFF. The CDR3 DNA reads as TGTGCCTGGAGTCCAACGGACAGGGTCACCCCTGAAGCTTTCTTT.